Below are 6 T cell receptor beta chains sequenced from a single sample in a study of T cell responses to AZD1222 COVID-19 vaccine. Clones were sequenced by immunoSEQ multiplex PCR, and TCRdb holds only the in-frame ones, with some missing. This sample has roughly 200,000 clones, with just over 90% found just once. The sample here was peripheral blood, taken on day 0 of MenACWY control vaccination. The receptors shown here come from an adult in good health.

This CDR3 reads CATGGQGEPGGRDQPQHF. CDR3 bases: TGTGCCACCGGGGGCCAGGGTGAACCAGGGGGCCGCGATCAGCCCCAGCATTTT. The rearrangement uses TRBV11-2 and TRBJ1-5, with TRBD1 identical over 8 bases. The ends lost 10 bases at V and 5 bases at J; junction bases unmatched: 22. The CDR3 runs to 18 residues. Germline CDR1 and CDR2: SGHAT and FQNNGV.

Written as DNA, the CDR3 is TGTGCCATCAGTGAGTCGTCCCTAGCGGGGTCCCGAGGGGAGGAGACCCAGTACTTC. It codes for CAISESSLAGSRGEETQYF. V usage is TRBV10-3 and J usage is TRBJ2-5; TRBD2 matches 9 bases. Germline lookup yields CDR1 ENHRY and CDR2 SYGVKD. The CDR3 runs to 19 residues. The V and J ends lost 0 bases and 5 bases, in that order; junction bases with no gene match: 16.

The rearrangement uses TRBV28 and TRBJ2-7; 13 positions agree with TRBD2. The CDR3 length is 15 residues. The V gene's germline CDR1 is MDHEN and CDR2 SYDVKM. Trimming took 6 bases from V and 2 from J; bases not matched to a gene: 4. The CDR3 nucleotides are TGTGCCAGCAGGTCCGGGACTAGCGGGGCCTACGAGCAGTACTTC. It yields the protein CASRSGTSGAYEQYF. The full variable domain, in which reference TRBV28 and TRBJ2-7 provide the parts outside the CDR3, is DVKVTQSSRYLVKRTGEKVFLECVQDMDHENMFWYRQDPGLGLRLIYFSYDVKMKEKGDIPEGYSVSREKKERFSLILESASTNQTSMYLCASRSGTSGAYEQYFGPGTRLTVT.

J is TRBJ2-2 and V is TRBV5-1; TRBD2 is a possible D gene (6 bases). The CDR3 consists of 15 residues. Germline V gives CDR1 SGHRS, CDR2 YFSETQ. Trimming took off 1 base at V and 3 bases at J, with 10 bases between the two ends. The CDR3 coding sequence is TGCGCCAGCAGCTTGCGGGGGAAGGACACCGGGGAGCTGTTTTTT. Its translation: CASSLRGKDTGELFF.

The chain has TRBV18 and TRBJ1-6; the match to TRBD1 covers 7 bases. This CDR3 is 14 amino acids long. The J segment lost 8 bases and the V segment lost 6 bases, leaving 7 bases of the junction unmatched. Germline V gene lookup returns CDR1 KGHSH and CDR2 LQKENI. The CDR3: CASSTDRYYSPLHF. DNA of the CDR3: TGTGCCAGCTCGACGGACAGGTATTATTCACCCCTCCACTTT.

The rearrangement links TRBV5-6 to TRBJ1-5; D call uncertain. V was shortened by 1 base and J by 9 bases, with 11 bases between the two germline ends. CDR1 and CDR2 from the germline V gene are SGHDT and YYEEEE. The CDR3 runs to 13 residues. The CDR3 spells CASSLRIGGPQHF. The CDR3 region has the DNA TGTGCCAGCAGCTTGAGGATCGGAGGGCCCCAGCATTTT.